These 32 T cell receptor beta chains share one sample of origin, sequenced in a study of blood T cell repertoires in COVID-19. Assay used: immunoSEQ multiplex PCR; TCRdb lists only in-frame clones, some missing. The table records approximately 150,000 clones, around nine tenths of them present only once. Sequences were obtained from peripheral blood. Source of these receptors: a human donor in a cohort sampled during active COVID-19.

The chain's CDR3 is CASSLDTGSMNTEAFF. The CDR3 coding sequence is TGTGCCAGCAGCTTAGATACCGGGTCCATGAACACTGAAGCTTTCTTT. The rearrangement joins TRBV11-2 to TRBJ1-1, with unresolved D. The CDR3 contains 16 residues. The germline V gene encodes CDR1 SGHAT and CDR2 FQNNGV. V was cut by 0 bases and J by 0 bases, with 11 bases left in between.

This rearrangement joins TRBV2 to TRBJ2-5; TRBD2 matches at 9 bases. Trimming took 6 bases from V and 6 from J; bases not matched to a gene: 8. The length of the CDR3 is 14 residues. CDR1 is SNHLY, CDR2 FYNNEI, per germline. The CDR3 loop reads CASSSPSGIKTQYF. The CDR3 region has the DNA TGTGCCAGCAGCAGCCCTAGCGGGATAAAGACCCAGTACTTC.

This clone appeared once. V usage is TRBV28 and J usage is TRBJ2-5; 11 bases line up with TRBD2. This CDR3 is 16 amino acids long. Germline loops: CDR1 MDHEN, CDR2 SYDVKM. V lost 4 bases, J lost 6 bases, and 10 bases stayed unmatched. The CDR3 nucleotides are TGTGCCAGCAGTTCCTATAGCGGGAGGGCCGGGAAGACCCAGTACTTC. Residues: CASSSYSGRAGKTQYF.

With regard to this clone: This sample includes further DNA sequences coding for the same CDR3. The chain joins TRBV9 to TRBJ2-7; 8 nucleotides line up with TRBD2. This CDR3 comprises 15 residues. Trimming removed 0 bases from V and 0 bases from J; junction bases left unmatched: 2. Germline V lookup: CDR1 SGDLS, CDR2 YYNGEE. The CDR3 protein is CASSVGAGVSYEQYF. DNA of the CDR3: TGTGCCAGCAGCGTAGGAGCGGGAGTCTCCTACGAGCAGTACTTC.

The rearrangement joins TRBV5-1 to TRBJ2-3, with D perhaps matching TRBD2 (6 bases). Deletions cut 1 base from V and 0 bases from J, with 6 bases between. This CDR3 spans 14 amino acids. Germline values: CDR1 SGHRS, CDR2 YFSETQ. CDR3 amino acids: CASSLLASTDTQYF. CDR3 nucleotides: TGCGCCAGCAGCTTGCTAGCGAGCACAGATACGCAGTATTTT. The whole variable domain, filled in from reference TRBV5-1 and TRBJ2-3, reads KAGVTQTPRYLIKTRGQQVTLSCSPISGHRSVSWYQQTPGQGLQFLFEYFSETQRNKGNFPGRFSGRQFSNSRSEMNVSTLELGDSALYLCASSLLASTDTQYFGPGTRLTVL.

For this clone: Within the sample, other DNA sequences also encode this same CDR3. This chain links TRBV11-3 with TRBJ1-2, with 8 nucleotides matching TRBD1. V shed 1 base and J 6 bases; nucleotides not matched to a gene: 10. The length of the CDR3 is 16 residues. The germline V gene has CDR1 SGHNT and CDR2 YENEEA. CDR3 DNA sequence: TGTGCCAGCAGCTTAGCCGGGACAGGATCGCTAAATGGCTACACCTTC. Amino acids: CASSLAGTGSLNGYTF.

The rearrangement uses TRBV7-9 and TRBJ2-7, with TRBD2 as a possible D gene (5 bases). Germline V CDR1 and CDR2: SEHNR, FQNEAQ (reference sequence). The CDR3 has 16 amino acids. Deletions cut 2 bases from V and 2 bases from J, with 16 bases between. The CDR3 DNA sequence: TGTGCCAGCAGCTTAACGGGAACACAGCGTCCCTACGAGCAGTACTTC. Translated: CASSLTGTQRPYEQYF.

The chain has TRBV30 and TRBJ1-2, with TRBD1 matching 8 bases. Germline CDR1 GTSNPN, CDR2 SVGIG (reference sequence). J gave up 5 bases and V 0 bases, and 8 bases lay outside the gene matches. The CDR3 runs to 15 residues. As DNA, the CDR3 is TGTGCCTGGAGTGTAACAGGGGGGTTTGGATATGGCTACACCTTC. This gives the protein CAWSVTGGFGYGYTF.

The rearrangement joins TRBV2 to TRBJ1-6; maybe TRBD1 (6 bases). Trimming pared 6 bases from V and 7 bases from J, leaving 13 bases between. Germline V gene sequence: CDR1 SNHLY, CDR2 FYNNEI. The CDR3 runs to 14 residues. The DNA for the CDR3 is TGTGCCAGCAGCCTATTCAGGGGAAATTCACCCCTCCACTTT. Protein: CASSLFRGNSPLHF. The full variable domain, completed using reference TRBV2 and TRBJ1-6, is EPEVTQTPSHQVTQMGQEVILRCVPISNHLYFYWYRQILGQKVEFLVSFYNNEISEKSEIFDDQFSVERPDGSNFTLKIRSTKLEDSAMYFCASSLFRGNSPLHFGNGTRLTVT.

In this sample, this clone turned up a few times. The rearrangement joins TRBV6-5 to TRBJ2-5; D possibly corresponds to TRBD1 (5 bases). The CDR3 sequence is 14 residues long. The V gene's germline CDR1 is MNHEY and CDR2 SVGAGI. Trimming pared 7 bases from V and 5 bases from J, leaving 17 bases between. The CDR3, as DNA: TGTGCCAGCACCCCCCTAGGGGCGGAGGAGACCCAGTACTTC. It yields the protein CASTPLGAEETQYF.

The rearrangement joins TRBV18 to TRBJ1-2, with TRBD1 as a possible D gene (6 bases). Germline assignment: CDR1 KGHSH and CDR2 LQKENI. CDR3 length: 17 amino acids. The V gene lost 2 bases and the J gene lost 3 bases, with 19 bases spanning the gap. CDR3 residues: CASSPGQGQLFHYGYTF. The DNA for the CDR3 is TGTGCCAGCTCACCAGGCCAAGGACAGCTTTTCCACTATGGCTACACCTTC.

V gene TRBV5-6 combines with J gene TRBJ1-3, with TRBD1 matching over 10 bases. The germline gives CDR1 SGHDT, CDR2 YYEEEE. V lost 6 bases, J lost 0 bases, and 6 bases stayed unmatched. This CDR3 is 16 amino acids long. In DNA form, the CDR3 reads TGTGCCAGCACCAGGGACAGGGGAATCTCTGGAAACACCATATATTTT. Protein: CASTRDRGISGNTIYF.

The chain is built from TRBV28 and TRBJ1-2; unclear D gene. CDR1 and CDR2 from the germline V gene are MDHEN and SYDVKM. Deletions cut 2 bases from V and 6 bases from J, with 13 bases between. The CDR3 contains 14 residues. In nucleotides, the CDR3 is TGTGCCAGCAGTTTAGGGTGGCCAGGCAATGGCTACACCTTC. Its protein is CASSLGWPGNGYTF.

The genes are TRBV28 and TRBJ1-1; 7 bases match TRBD1. Trimming cost V 5 bases and J 1 base; bases outside gene matches: 7. Germline CDR1 MDHEN, CDR2 SYDVKM. The CDR3 totals 15 residues. CDR3 sequence reads: CASSTPRTGNTEAFF. CDR3 nucleotide sequence: TGTGCCAGCAGTACCCCCCGGACAGGGAACACTGAAGCTTTCTTT.

The rearrangement uses TRBV15 and TRBJ2-2, with D unclear. The CDR3 is 15 amino acids. Germline V gene lookup returns CDR1 LNHNV and CDR2 YYDKDF (reference sequence). V was shortened by 0 bases and J by 1 base, with 6 bases between the two germline ends. This CDR3 reads CATSREQLNTGELFF. The CDR3 region has the DNA TGTGCCACCAGCAGAGAACAATTGAACACCGGGGAGCTGTTTTTT.

This clone was picked up one time. The V and J genes are TRBV7-2 and TRBJ2-7; D is undetermined. Germline CDR1 SGHTA, CDR2 FQGNSA. Trimming cost V 4 bases and J 3 bases, with 13 bases left between them. The CDR3 loop spans 14 amino acids. CDR3 protein: CASSSPVPLYEQYF. The CDR3 nucleotides are TGTGCCAGCAGCTCCCCAGTCCCTCTCTACGAGCAGTACTTC.

This chain connects TRBV28 to TRBJ1-2; D is ambiguous. This CDR3 has 13 residues. The germline V gene has CDR1 MDHEN and CDR2 SYDVKM. Trimming cost V 2 bases and J 8 bases, with 12 bases left between them. CDR3 bases: TGTGCCAGCAGTTTAGATTGGAGGCCGGGCTACACCTTC. As protein: CASSLDWRPGYTF.

This clone was counted only a few times. This chain connects TRBV4-1 to TRBJ1-5; D may be TRBD1 (5 bases). Germline V gives CDR1 MGHRA, CDR2 YSYEKL. The CDR3 is 15 residues long. Trimming took 0 bases from V and 4 from J, leaving 10 bases between them. This CDR3 is CASSQDGTRNQPQHF. The CDR3 coding sequence is TGCGCCAGCAGCCAAGACGGGACTCGGAATCAGCCCCAGCATTTT.

This clone was detected only once. V and J are TRBV7-2 and TRBJ1-2, with a possible D match to TRBD1 (5 bases). The CDR3 consists of 14 residues. CDR1 is SGHTA, CDR2 FQGNSA, per germline. Trimming stripped 5 bases from V and 6 bases from J, with 16 bases between. The CDR3 DNA reads as TGTGCCAGCAGCCCTGGCGGGACGGCCCATGGCTACACCTTC. This translates into CASSPGGTAHGYTF.

The genes are TRBV2 and TRBJ2-3; no reliable D call. The ends were cut back, 3 bases at V and 2 bases at J, with 12 bases in the middle. There are 15 residues in the CDR3. Germline V gives CDR1 SNHLY, CDR2 FYNNEI. The CDR3: CASSEITSYTDTQYF. The CDR3 DNA reads as TGTGCCAGCAGTGAGATCACTTCTTACACAGATACGCAGTATTTT. The full variable domain, in which reference TRBV2 and TRBJ2-3 provide the parts outside the CDR3, is EPEVTQTPSHQVTQMGQEVILRCVPISNHLYFYWYRQILGQKVEFLVSFYNNEISEKSEIFDDQFSVERPDGSNFTLKIRSTKLEDSAMYFCASSEITSYTDTQYFGPGTRLTVL.

This clone came up a few times. This chain joins TRBV7-9 and TRBJ1-2, with 8 bases identical to TRBD1. Germline loops: CDR1 SEHNR, CDR2 FQNEAQ (reference sequence). The CDR3 is made up of 14 amino acids. The ends lost 5 bases at V and 8 bases at J; junction bases unmatched: 10. CDR3 DNA: TGTGCCAGCAGCCCCCCCCAGGGGGCGCAAGGCTACACCTTC. Translated: CASSPPQGAQGYTF.

The chain recombines TRBV9 with TRBJ1-1, with no clear D. V lost 2 bases and J 5 bases, leaving 13 bases between the germline ends. Looked up from germline, CDR1 is SGDLS and CDR2 is YYNGEE. The CDR3 consists of 14 residues. DNA for the CDR3: TGTGCCAGCAGCGTTGACGAGAGGAGGACTGAAGCTTTCTTT. Encoded protein: CASSVDERRTEAFF.

The chain links TRBV4-3 to TRBJ2-6; D possibly corresponds to TRBD1 (5 bases). Germline V gene sequence: CDR1 LGHNA, CDR2 YSLEER. The V end was cut by 4 bases, the J end by 2 bases, with 12 bases between. The CDR3 covers 16 residues. The CDR3 DNA is TGCGCCAGCAGCCGGCTTTCAGGGACTGGGGCCAACGTCCTGACTTTC. It codes for CASSRLSGTGANVLTF.

This sequence joins TRBV28 and TRBJ2-5; 8 positions agree with TRBD2. Germline V gene lookup returns CDR1 MDHEN and CDR2 SYDVKM. The J segment lost 3 bases and the V segment lost 5 bases, leaving 8 bases of the junction unmatched. The CDR3 is made up of 15 amino acids. The CDR3 reads CASSPTSGPEETQYF. CDR3 bases: TGTGCCAGCAGTCCTACTAGCGGACCTGAAGAGACCCAGTACTTC.

The CDR3 DNA reads as TGTGCCAGCAGTGAACCGTGGGACAGGGGCAATCAGCCCCAGCATTTT. Residues: CASSEPWDRGNQPQHF. The chain recombines TRBV6-1 with TRBJ1-5; 9 bases agree with TRBD1. This CDR3 has 16 residues. With V trimmed by 2 bases and J by 2 bases, 4 bases remained unmatched. CDR1 and CDR2 (germline): MNHNS, SASEGT.

The chain has TRBV27 and TRBJ1-5, with D unclear. Germline loops: CDR1 MNHEY, CDR2 SMNVEV (reference sequence). This CDR3 has 16 amino acids. Trimming took 6 bases from V and 4 from J, leaving 19 bases between them. Here the CDR3 reads CASRMEVARANQPQHF. In nucleotides, the CDR3 is TGTGCCAGCAGAATGGAGGTGGCGAGGGCTAATCAGCCCCAGCATTTT.

This sequence joins TRBV7-6 and TRBJ2-7, with 7 bases matching TRBD1. CDR1 and CDR2 (germline): SGHVS, FNYEAQ. V was pared by 1 base and J by 4 bases, with 7 bases of the junction left unmatched. This CDR3 comprises 15 residues. CDR3 DNA: TGTGCCAGCAGCTTAGACACCGGGACAGCATACGAGCAGTACTTC. Translated: CASSLDTGTAYEQYF. Supplemented by reference TRBV7-6 and TRBJ2-7, the full variable domain reads GAGVSQSPRYKVTKRGQDVALRCDPISGHVSLYWYRQALGQGPEFLTYFNYEAQQDKSGLPNDRFSAERPEGSISTLTIQRTEQRDSAMYRCASSLDTGTAYEQYFGPGTRLTVT.

The gene calls are TRBV9 and TRBJ1-5, with TRBD1 matching 10 bases. Unmatched junction bases numbered 7, after V lost 1 base and J lost 0 bases. Per germline, CDR1 SGDLS and CDR2 YYNGEE. There are 18 residues in the CDR3. The CDR3 here is CASSVRQGAYDSNQPQHF. In nucleotides, the CDR3 is TGTGCCAGCAGCGTAAGACAGGGGGCGTACGATAGCAATCAGCCCCAGCATTTT.

CDR3 loop: CASSLLEGVTEAFF. The CDR3 DNA is TGTGCCAGCAGCTTACTCGAAGGGGTCACTGAAGCTTTCTTT. This sequence joins TRBV7-9 and TRBJ1-1; the D gene is possibly TRBD1 (5 bases). V lost 2 bases, J lost 4 bases, and 11 bases lay in between. The CDR3 contains 14 residues. Germline-derived CDR1 and CDR2 are SEHNR and FQNEAQ (reference sequence).

The J gene is TRBJ1-2, the V gene TRBV28; no clear D gene. This CDR3 spans 16 amino acids. Trimming stripped 3 bases from V and 1 base from J, with 15 bases between. Germline V CDR1 and CDR2: MDHEN, SYDVKM. The CDR3 DNA follows: TGTGCCAGCAGTTTTATGCCGGGAATGGGTAACTATGGCTACACCTTC. Protein sequence: CASSFMPGMGNYGYTF.

V is TRBV5-1 and J is TRBJ2-3, with 12 bases matching TRBD2. This CDR3 spans 16 amino acids. V lost 4 bases, J lost 5 bases, and 8 bases stayed unmatched. Per the germline V gene, CDR1 is SGHRS and CDR2 is YFSETQ. The CDR3 reads CASSTLLAGGVDTQYF. The DNA of the CDR3 is TGCGCCAGCAGCACCCTCCTAGCGGGAGGGGTAGATACGCAGTATTTT.

The J gene is TRBJ1-2, the V gene TRBV6-6; maybe TRBD1 (6 bases). Germline CDR1 reads MNHNY; CDR2 reads SVGAGI (reference sequence). The CDR3 extends over 14 amino acids. V was trimmed by 3 bases and J by 6 bases, leaving 14 bases between them. CDR3 protein: CASSYRDRRHGYTF. CDR3 sequence (DNA): TGTGCCAGCAGTTATCGTGACAGGAGGCATGGCTACACCTTC.